This is a list of T cell receptor beta chains from one sample in a study. TCRdb reprocessed the 5' RACE reads with MiXCR, giving one entry per CDR3 protein. Of 62,000 or so distinct CDR3 sequences detected, more than 25% appear once; the ten largest clones hold roughly 2.2%. The sequenced sample consisted of tumor-infiltrating Tregs sorted from the breast tumor. These receptors all stem from a female donor with breast cancer. Both conserved end residues are part of each CDR3. D genes are given only for firm matches. Part of the rows lack a size; the others show once, few, many or a class for expanded clones.

d_call j_call v_call clone_size cdr3_aa cdr3_nt
NA TRBJ2-1 TRBV6-2/TRBV6-3 NA CASSYSRGARAYNEQFF TGTGCCAGCAGTTACTCGAGGGGGGCTAGGGCCTACAATGAGCAGTTCTTC
NA TRBJ2-3 TRBV6-5 NA CASSHWGREYTDTQYF TGTGCCAGCAGTCACTGGGGGCGGGAATACACAGATACGCAGTATTTT
TRBD1 TRBJ2-7 TRBV6-2/TRBV6-3 NA CASRDRGILYEQYF TGTGCCAGCAGGGACAGGGGGATTCTTTACGAGCAGTACTTC
TRBD1 TRBJ2-2 TRBV7-9 NA CASSPDRGPGELFF TGTGCCAGCAGCCCAGACAGGGGTCCCGGGGAGCTGTTTTTT
NA TRBJ1-1 TRBV20-1 NA CSAPSDGLNTEAFF TGCAGTGCTCCCTCTGACGGCTTGAACACTGAAGCTTTCTTT
NA TRBJ2-1 TRBV27 many CASSPSHPFRAQFF TGTGCCAGCAGTCCCTCACATCCCTTCAGAGCGCAGTTCTTC
NA TRBJ2-5 TRBV7-6 few CASTTVGGETQYF TGTGCCAGCACCACTGTCGGGGGAGAGACCCAGTACTTC
NA TRBJ1-2 TRBV6-1 few CASSEGGVDYGYTF TGTGCCAGCAGTGAAGGCGGCGTGGACTATGGCTACACCTTC
TRBD2 TRBJ2-5 TRBV27 few CASRKRGRETQYF TGTGCCAGCCGGAAGCGGGGGCGGGAGACCCAGTACTTC
NA TRBJ2-1 TRBV5-1 many CASSLDSPGYNEQFF TGCGCCAGCAGCTTGGACTCCCCGGGTTACAATGAGCAGTTCTTC
NA TRBJ2-3 TRBV20-1 many CSARDRRGGTDTQYF TGCAGTGCTAGAGATCGAAGGGGGGGCACAGATACGCAGTATTTT
TRBD2 TRBJ2-1 TRBV5-4 NA CASSYSLAGGNEQFF TGTGCCAGCAGCTATAGCCTAGCGGGAGGTAATGAGCAGTTCTTC
TRBD1 TRBJ1-6 TRBV15 once CATSRVGTGVSPLHF TGTGCCACCAGCAGAGTTGGCACAGGGGTTTCACCCCTCCACTTT
TRBD1 TRBJ1-1 TRBV20-1 NA CSARGTGRDGTEAFF TGCAGTGCTAGGGGGACAGGCCGGGATGGGACTGAAGCCTTCTTT
TRBD1 TRBJ1-5 TRBV6-2/TRBV6-3 few CASSYTATGGADQPQHF TGTGCCAGCAGTTACACCGCTACAGGGGGCGCGGATCAGCCCCAGCATTTT
NA TRBJ2-7 TRBV6-2/TRBV6-3 few CASSRLAATYYEQYF TGTGCCAGCAGTCGATTAGCGGCTACTTACTACGAGCAGTACTTC
TRBD2 TRBJ2-1 TRBV20-1 NA CSARSLLAGGGNEQFF TGCAGTGCTCGAAGCTTACTAGCGGGAGGTGGCAATGAGCAGTTCTTC
NA TRBJ2-5 TRBV7-9 NA CASSLVGGGKTQYF TGTGCCAGCAGCTTAGTAGGCGGGGGCAAGACCCAGTACTTC
NA TRBJ1-1 TRBV4-1 many CASSRGAVNTEAFF TGCGCCAGCAGTCGCGGGGCTGTGAACACTGAAGCTTTCTTT
TRBD1 TRBJ2-7 TRBV20-1 NA CSARGNRGTYEQYF TGCAGTGCTAGAGGAAACAGGGGCACCTACGAGCAGTACTTC
NA TRBJ1-1 TRBV7-3 many CASSISQNTEAFF TGTGCCAGCAGCATTAGTCAGAACACTGAAGCTTTCTTT
NA TRBJ2-3 TRBV7-9 NA CASSLGGVSTDTQYF TGTGCCAGCAGCCTTGGAGGGGTCAGCACAGATACGCAGTATTTT
NA TRBJ2-3 TRBV7-2 few CASSLAGPRAADTQYF TGTGCCAGCAGCTTAGCTGGCCCCCGGGCGGCCGATACGCAGTATTTT
NA TRBJ1-1 TRBV20-1 NA CSATRSSTEAFF TGCAGTGCTACTAGATCGAGCACTGAAGCTTTCTTT
NA TRBJ1-1 TRBV5-1 many CASSLEGFTDTEAFF TGCGCCAGCAGCTTGGAGGGGTTCACTGACACTGAAGCTTTCTTT
NA TRBJ2-5 TRBV2 few CASSEETQYF TGTGCCAGCAGTGAAGAGACCCAGTACTTC
NA TRBJ2-5 TRBV29-1 NA CSVSGETQYF TGCAGCGTTTCAGGAGAGACCCAGTACTTC
TRBD1 TRBJ1-3 TRBV7-2 NA CASSLGQGLSGNTIYF TGTGCCAGCAGCTTAGGACAGGGACTATCTGGAAACACCATATATTTT
NA TRBJ1-5 TRBV7-9 once CASTVPGADETQHF TGTGCCAGCACCGTCCCAGGGGCGGATGAGACCCAGCATTTT
TRBD1 TRBJ1-2 TRBV11-2 NA CASSSDRGSNYGYTF TGTGCCAGCAGCTCCGACAGGGGGTCTAACTATGGCTACACCTTC
NA TRBJ1-1 TRBV5-1 many CASSLGTQGTTEAFF TGCGCCAGCAGCTTGGGAACGCAGGGGACCACTGAAGCTTTCTTT
TRBD2 TRBJ2-1 TRBV7-6 few CASTQGGGSSYNEQFF TGTGCCAGCACTCAGGGCGGGGGAAGCTCCTACAATGAGCAGTTCTTC
TRBD2 TRBJ2-3 TRBV7-2 NA CASSPWGGTDTQYF TGTGCCAGCAGCCCTTGGGGGGGAACAGATACGCAGTATTTT
TRBD2 TRBJ2-1 TRBV6-2/TRBV6-3 NA CASSRFRTSGRANEQFF TGTGCCAGCAGCCGTTTCAGGACTAGCGGGAGAGCAAATGAGCAGTTCTTC
TRBD2 TRBJ2-1 TRBV7-2 NA CASSGGLAGGLTYNEQFF TGTGCCAGCAGCGGGGGACTAGCGGGAGGACTGACCTACAATGAGCAGTTCTTC
NA TRBJ2-3 TRBV6-1 many CASSGTRALTGDTQYF TGTGCCAGCAGTGGTACACGGGCCCTTACCGGAGATACGCAGTATTTT
TRBD1 TRBJ1-1 TRBV5-5 NA CASSTWTGGTTEAFF TGTGCCAGCAGCACATGGACAGGAGGTACCACTGAAGCTTTCTTT
NA TRBJ1-5 TRBV5-4 NA CASSGGTHGQPQHF TGTGCCAGCAGCGGGGGGACACATGGGCAGCCCCAGCATTTT
NA TRBJ2-2 TRBV4-1 NA CASSQEGQPGTGELFF TGCGCCAGCAGCCAAGAGGGGCAGCCGGGCACCGGGGAGCTGTTTTTT
TRBD2 TRBJ2-1 TRBV6-5 many CASRRTSGGSYNEQFF TGTGCCAGCAGGAGGACTAGCGGGGGATCCTACAATGAGCAGTTCTTC
TRBD2 TRBJ2-3 TRBV4-2 NA CASSQDDLAGFSTDTQYF TGTGCCAGCAGCCAAGACGACCTAGCGGGATTTAGCACAGATACGCAGTATTTT
TRBD2 TRBJ2-1 TRBV4-2 many CASSHDLTSGSGEQFF TGTGCCAGCAGCCACGATTTGACTAGCGGGAGCGGGGAGCAGTTCTTC
TRBD1 TRBJ2-7 TRBV7-9 many CASSSGQLSYEQYF TGTGCCAGCAGCTCGGGACAGCTAAGCTACGAGCAGTACTTC